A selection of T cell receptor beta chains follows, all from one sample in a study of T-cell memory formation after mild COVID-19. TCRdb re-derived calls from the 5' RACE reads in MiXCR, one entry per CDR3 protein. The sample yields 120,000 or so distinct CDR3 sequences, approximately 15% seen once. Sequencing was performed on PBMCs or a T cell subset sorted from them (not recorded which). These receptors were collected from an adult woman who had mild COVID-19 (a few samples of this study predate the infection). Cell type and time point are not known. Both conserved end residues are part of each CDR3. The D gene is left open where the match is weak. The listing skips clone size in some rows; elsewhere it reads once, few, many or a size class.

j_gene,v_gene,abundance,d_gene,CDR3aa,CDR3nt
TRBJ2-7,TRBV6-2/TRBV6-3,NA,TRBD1,CASRRTGGAASYEQYF,TGTGCCAGCAGACGGACAGGGGGCGCGGCCTCCTACGAGCAGTACTTC
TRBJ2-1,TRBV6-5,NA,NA,CASRRTGLGAYNEQFF,TGTGCCAGCAGGAGAACAGGGTTGGGAGCTTACAATGAGCAGTTCTTC
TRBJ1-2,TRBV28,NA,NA,CASSFSGTFYGYTF,TGTGCCAGCAGTTTCTCGGGGACGTTCTATGGCTACACCTTC
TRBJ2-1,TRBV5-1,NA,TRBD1,CASRPGQGLPDTGYNEQFF,TGCGCCAGCAGGCCGGGACAGGGTCTCCCAGATACGGGCTACAATGAGCAGTTCTTC
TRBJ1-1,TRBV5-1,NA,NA,CASSLEGEAFF,TGCGCCAGCAGCTTGGAGGGTGAAGCTTTCTTT
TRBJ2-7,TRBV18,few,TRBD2,CASSLSGTSLYEQYF,TGTGCCAGCTCACTTTCCGGGACTAGTCTTTACGAGCAGTACTTC
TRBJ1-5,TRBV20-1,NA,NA,CSASAGVRQPQHF,TGCAGTGCTAGTGCCGGTGTCCGTCAGCCCCAGCATTTT
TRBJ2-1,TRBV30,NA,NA,CAWSVGQATEQFF,TGTGCCTGGAGTGTAGGACAAGCCACAGAGCAGTTCTTC
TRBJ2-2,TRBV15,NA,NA,CATRWDTGELFF,TGTGCCACCCGTTGGGACACCGGGGAGCTGTTTTTT
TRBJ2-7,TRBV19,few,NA,CASSRSGGRSEQYF,TGTGCCAGTAGCCGATCAGGGGGGCGAAGCGAGCAGTACTTC
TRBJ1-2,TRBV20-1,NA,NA,CSARDLRGGVGYTF,TGCAGTGCTAGAGATCTGCGGGGAGGGGTGGGCTACACCTTC
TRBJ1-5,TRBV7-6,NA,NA,CASSLDGLPGNQPQHF,TGTGCCAGCAGCCTAGACGGGTTACCCGGGAATCAGCCCCAGCATTTT
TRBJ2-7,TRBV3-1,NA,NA,CASSSGAPGEQYF,TGTGCCAGCAGCTCCGGGGCCCCCGGCGAGCAGTACTTC
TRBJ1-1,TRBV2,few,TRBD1,CASRDRGTEAFF,TGTGCCTCCCGGGACAGGGGCACTGAAGCTTTCTTT
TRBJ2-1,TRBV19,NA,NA,CASSPYSVPNEQFF,TGTGCCAGTAGTCCTTATTCAGTCCCGAATGAGCAGTTCTTC
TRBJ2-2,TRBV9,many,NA,CASSIPLDGRNTGELFF,TGTGCCAGCAGCATCCCACTTGACGGGCGGAACACCGGGGAGCTGTTTTTT
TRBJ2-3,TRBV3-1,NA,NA,CASSQRGGSGTDTQYF,TGTGCCAGCAGCCAAAGAGGGGGGTCCGGGACAGATACGCAGTATTTT
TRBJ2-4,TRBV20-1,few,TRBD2,CSARQAYGSGVPKNIQYF,TGCAGTGCTAGGCAGGCCTACGGTAGCGGGGTACCCAAAAACATTCAGTACTTC
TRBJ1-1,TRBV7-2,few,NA,CASSLGGMGVDTEAFF,TGTGCCAGCAGCTTAGGAGGTATGGGGGTCGATACTGAAGCTTTCTTT
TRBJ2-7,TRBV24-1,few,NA,CATSPAASYEQYF,TGTGCCACCAGCCCGGCAGCCTCCTACGAGCAGTACTTC
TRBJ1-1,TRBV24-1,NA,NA,CATSDSVGMNTEAFF,TGTGCCACCAGTGATTCTGTGGGGATGAACACTGAAGCTTTCTTT
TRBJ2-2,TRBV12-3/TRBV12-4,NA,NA,CASSLREQTGELFF,TGTGCCAGCAGTTTACGGGAACAAACCGGGGAGCTGTTTTTT
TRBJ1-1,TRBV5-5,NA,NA,CASSLGLGQSSTEAFF,TGTGCCAGCAGCTTGGGGTTGGGGCAATCGAGCACTGAAGCTTTCTTT
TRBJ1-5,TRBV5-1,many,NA,CASSFLDSNQPQHF,TGCGCCAGCAGCTTTCTAGATAGCAATCAGCCCCAGCATTTT
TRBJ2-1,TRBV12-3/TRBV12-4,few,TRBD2,CASRPTIGTSGPSSYEQFF,TGTGCCAGCAGGCCTACTATCGGGACTAGCGGTCCCTCGAGCTATGAGCAGTTCTTC
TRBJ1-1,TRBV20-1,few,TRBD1,CSARDGRGWTEAFF,TGCAGTGCTAGAGATGGCAGGGGGTGGACTGAAGCTTTCTTT
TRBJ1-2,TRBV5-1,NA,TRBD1,CASRPTRTGANYGYTF,TGCGCCAGCAGACCGACTAGGACAGGCGCTAACTATGGCTACACCTTC
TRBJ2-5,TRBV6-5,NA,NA,CASSYSGQLDPQYF,TGTGCCAGCAGTTACTCAGGACAGCTAGATCCACAGTACTTC
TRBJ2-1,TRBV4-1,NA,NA,CASSQVGGGGSYNEQFF,TGCGCCAGCAGCCAAGTGGGGGGAGGGGGCTCCTACAATGAGCAGTTCTTC
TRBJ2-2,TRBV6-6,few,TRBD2,CASTVDLLLAGEAGELFF,TGTGCCAGCACCGTCGACCTTCTTCTAGCGGGAGAGGCCGGGGAGCTGTTTTTT
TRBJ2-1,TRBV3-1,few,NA,CASSQVRVSSYNEQFF,TGTGCCAGCAGCCAAGTTCGTGTAAGCTCCTACAATGAGCAGTTCTTC
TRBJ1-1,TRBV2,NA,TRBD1,CASSGGRGTEAFF,TGTGCCAGCAGTGGGGGCAGGGGGACCGAAGCTTTCTTT
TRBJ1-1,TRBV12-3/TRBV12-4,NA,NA,CASSPGPRHTEAFF,TGTGCCAGCAGCCCCGGGCCCCGGCACACTGAAGCTTTCTTT
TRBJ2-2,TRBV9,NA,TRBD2,CASSVEGLAGAGELFF,TGTGCCAGCAGCGTAGAGGGACTAGCCGGGGCCGGGGAGCTGTTTTTT
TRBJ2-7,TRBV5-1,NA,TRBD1,CASSLTGGGYEQYF,TGCGCCAGCAGCTTGACAGGGGGAGGCTACGAGCAGTACTTC
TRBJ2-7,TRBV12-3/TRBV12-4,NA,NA,CASSLGGIGEQYF,TGTGCCAGCAGTTTGGGGGGTATTGGCGAGCAGTACTTC
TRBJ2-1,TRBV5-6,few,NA,CASSSVIIGDSYNEQFF,TGTGCCAGCAGCTCAGTGATAATTGGGGACTCCTACAATGAGCAGTTCTTC
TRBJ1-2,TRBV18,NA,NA,CASSPGITRGSLYGYTF,TGTGCCAGCTCACCAGGGATAACCAGGGGATCCCTTTATGGCTACACCTTC
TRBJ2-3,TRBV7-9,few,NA,CASSFGTRGTDTQYF,TGTGCCAGCAGCTTTGGCACTCGGGGAACAGATACGCAGTATTTT
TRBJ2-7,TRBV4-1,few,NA,CASSQGGSGLYEQYF,TGCGCCAGCAGCCAAGGCGGATCAGGGCTGTACGAGCAGTACTTC
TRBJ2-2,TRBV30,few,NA,CACKGNSRELFF,TGTGCCTGCAAGGGTAACTCCAGGGAGCTGTTTTTT
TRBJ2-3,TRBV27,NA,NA,CASSLLATDTQYF,TGTGCCAGCAGTTTACTCGCCACAGATACGCAGTATTTT
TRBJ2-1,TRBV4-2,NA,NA,CASTGPGFLRNEQFF,TGTGCCAGCACGGGCCCCGGTTTTCTCAGGAATGAGCAGTTCTTC
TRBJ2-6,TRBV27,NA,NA,CASSVTRVHPGANVLTF,TGTGCCAGCAGTGTGACGAGAGTACATCCTGGGGCCAACGTCCTGACTTTC
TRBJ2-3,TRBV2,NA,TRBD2,CASSERSGSTDTQYF,TGTGCCAGCAGTGAGCGTAGCGGGAGCACAGATACGCAGTATTTT